This T cell receptor (beta chain) was captured by sequencing in a study of OX40 agonist ivuxolimab in advanced cancers. Study overall: Partial responses were achieved by three patients: one hepatocellular carcinoma, two cutaneous melanoma.

Overall study results and limits: CD4+ and CD8+ T cells in blood underwent clonal expansion by week 6 at 0.1 to 3.0 mg/kg. A proportion of nonresponders additionally exhibited low normalized T-cell clonal expansion.

Sequenced by immunoSEQ multiplex PCR; TCRdb stores in-frame clones only, minus some. The table includes tens of thousands of clones, 70% to 90% detected once. This CDR3 is built from 14 residues. Germline V CDR1 and CDR2: MRHNA, SNTAGT. V gave up 4 bases and J gave up 3 bases, with 12 bases separating them. Notes on this clone: Its antigen is not identified.

Blood sampling was done at baseline, cycle 4 day 1, and cycle 7 day 1. The chain has TRBV6-4 and TRBJ2-5; D is possibly TRBD2 (6 bases). The TCR originated in an adult with an advanced solid tumor such as melanoma, head and neck, liver or kidney cancer. The source material was CD4+ or CD8+ T cells sorted from blood, sampled in a trial of the OX40 agonist ivuxolimab. In nucleotides, the CDR3 is TGTGCCAGCAGTGCCTCTCCGGGGGAAGAGACCCAGTACTTC. This codes for CASSASPGEETQYF.